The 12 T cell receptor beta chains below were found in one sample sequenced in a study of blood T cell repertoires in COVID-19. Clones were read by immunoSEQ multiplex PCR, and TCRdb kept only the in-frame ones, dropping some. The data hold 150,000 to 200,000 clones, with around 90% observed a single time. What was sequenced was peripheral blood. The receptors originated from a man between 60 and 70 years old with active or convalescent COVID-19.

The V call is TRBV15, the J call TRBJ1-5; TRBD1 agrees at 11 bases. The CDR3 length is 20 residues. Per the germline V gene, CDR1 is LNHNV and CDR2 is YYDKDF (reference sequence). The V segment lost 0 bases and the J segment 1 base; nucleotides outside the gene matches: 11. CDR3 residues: CATSRDFGGTGGLSNQPQHF. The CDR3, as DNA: TGTGCCACCAGCAGAGATTTTGGGGGGACAGGGGGACTAAGCAATCAGCCCCAGCATTTT.

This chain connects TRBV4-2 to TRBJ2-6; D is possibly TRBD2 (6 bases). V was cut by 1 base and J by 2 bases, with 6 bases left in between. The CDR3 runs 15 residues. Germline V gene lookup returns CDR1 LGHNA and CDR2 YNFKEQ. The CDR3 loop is CASSQGRAGANVLTF. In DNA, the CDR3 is TGTGCCAGCAGCCAAGGGAGGGCTGGGGCCAACGTCCTGACTTTC.

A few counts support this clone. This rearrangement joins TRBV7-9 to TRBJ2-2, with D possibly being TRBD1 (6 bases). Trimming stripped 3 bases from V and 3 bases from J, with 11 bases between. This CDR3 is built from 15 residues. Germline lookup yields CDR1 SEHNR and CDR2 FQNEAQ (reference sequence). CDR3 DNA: TGTGCCAGCAGCTTTGGACAGACCCACACCGGGGAGCTGTTTTTT. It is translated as CASSFGQTHTGELFF.

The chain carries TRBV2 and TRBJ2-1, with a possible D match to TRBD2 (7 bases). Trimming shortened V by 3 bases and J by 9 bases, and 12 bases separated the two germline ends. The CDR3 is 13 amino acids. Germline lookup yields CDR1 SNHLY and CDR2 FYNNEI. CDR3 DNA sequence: TGTGCCAGCAGTGAGGGGGGCGGGAGTGAGCAGTTCTTC. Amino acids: CASSEGGGSEQFF.

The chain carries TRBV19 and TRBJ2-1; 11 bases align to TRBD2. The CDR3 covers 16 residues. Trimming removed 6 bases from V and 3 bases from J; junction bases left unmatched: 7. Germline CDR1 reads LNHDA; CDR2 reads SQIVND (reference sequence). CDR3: CASSNLLAGDYNEQFF. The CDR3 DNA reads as TGTGCCAGTAGCAATTTACTAGCGGGGGACTACAATGAGCAGTTCTTC.

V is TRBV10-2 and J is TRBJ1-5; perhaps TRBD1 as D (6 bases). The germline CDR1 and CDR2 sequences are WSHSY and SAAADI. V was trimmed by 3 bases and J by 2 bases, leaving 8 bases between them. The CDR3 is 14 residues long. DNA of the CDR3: TGCGCCAGCAGTGATGCAGGGGGCAATCAGCCCCAGCATTTT. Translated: CASSDAGGNQPQHF.

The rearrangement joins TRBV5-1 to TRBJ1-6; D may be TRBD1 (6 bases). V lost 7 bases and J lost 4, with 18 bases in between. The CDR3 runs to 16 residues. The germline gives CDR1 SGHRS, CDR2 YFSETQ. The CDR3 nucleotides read TGCGCCAGCCGCCTAGGGGGGGCGTCGTATAATTCACCCCTCCACTTT. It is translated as CASRLGGASYNSPLHF. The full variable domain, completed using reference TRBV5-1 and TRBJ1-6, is KAGVTQTPRYLIKTRGQQVTLSCSPISGHRSVSWYQQTPGQGLQFLFEYFSETQRNKGNFPGRFSGRQFSNSRSEMNVSTLELGDSALYLCASRLGGASYNSPLHFGNGTRLTVT.

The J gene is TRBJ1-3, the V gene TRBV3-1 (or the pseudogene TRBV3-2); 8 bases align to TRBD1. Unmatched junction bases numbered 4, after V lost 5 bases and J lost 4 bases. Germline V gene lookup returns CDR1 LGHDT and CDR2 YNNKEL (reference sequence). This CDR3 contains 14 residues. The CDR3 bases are TGTGCCAGCAGCTACAGACAGGGGGGAAACACCATATATTTT. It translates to CASSYRQGGNTIYF.

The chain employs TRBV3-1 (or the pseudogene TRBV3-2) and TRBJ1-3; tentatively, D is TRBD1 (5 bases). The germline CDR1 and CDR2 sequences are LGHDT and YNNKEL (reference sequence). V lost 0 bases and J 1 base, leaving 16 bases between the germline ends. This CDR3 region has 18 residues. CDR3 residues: CASSQEGQRRASGNTIYF. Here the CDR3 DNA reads TGTGCCAGCAGCCAAGAGGGGCAACGCCGGGCGTCTGGAAACACCATATATTTT.

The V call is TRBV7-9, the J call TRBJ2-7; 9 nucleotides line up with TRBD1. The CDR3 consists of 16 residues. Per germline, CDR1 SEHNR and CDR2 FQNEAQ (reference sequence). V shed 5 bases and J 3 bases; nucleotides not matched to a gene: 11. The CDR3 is CASSHSMGDRVYEQYF. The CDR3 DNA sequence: TGTGCCAGCAGCCATTCCATGGGGGACAGGGTCTACGAGCAGTACTTC.

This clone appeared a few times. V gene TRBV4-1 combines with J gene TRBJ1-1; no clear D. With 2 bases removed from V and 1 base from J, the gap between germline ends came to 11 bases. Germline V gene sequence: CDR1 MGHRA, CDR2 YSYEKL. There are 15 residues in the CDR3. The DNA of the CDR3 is TGCGCCAGCAGCCAAAGACTCATCTCGAACACTGAAGCTTTCTTT. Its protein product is CASSQRLISNTEAFF.

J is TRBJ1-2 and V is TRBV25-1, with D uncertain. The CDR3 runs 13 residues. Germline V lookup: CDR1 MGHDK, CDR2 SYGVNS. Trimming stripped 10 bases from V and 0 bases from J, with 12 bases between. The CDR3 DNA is TGTGCCACCCAAGACACCGCTAACTATGGCTACACCTTC. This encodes CATQDTANYGYTF.